Listed below are T cell receptor beta chains from one sample, sequenced in a study of beta chain features in type 1 diabetes. This table comes from immunoSEQ multiplex PCR, and its TCRdb copy is limited to in-frame clones, with some not included. The top ten hold 0.015% of the sample, which has roughly 330,000 clones, approximately 11% seen once. Material for sequencing was naive CD4+ T cells from blood. Every receptor here comes from a woman aged 25 to 39 in good health. Each CDR3 is given with its conserved first and last residue. D genes are given only for firm matches. Rows give clone size only sometimes, using once, few, many, or a class for an expanded clone.

abundance	v_gene	j_gene	d_gene	CDR3aa	CDR3nt
few	TRBV12-5	TRBJ2-7	TRBD2	CASGQGLAGGEQYF	TGTGCTAGTGGCCAGGGACTAGCGGGAGGCGAGCAGTACTTC
few	TRBV7-9	TRBJ2-1	-	CASRQSNEQFF	TGTGCCAGCAGACAATCCAATGAGCAGTTCTTC
few	TRBV25-1	TRBJ2-7	-	CASSRGGTDPYEQYF	TGTGCCAGCAGTCGGGGCGGGACAGACCCCTACGAGCAGTACTTC
-	TRBV18	TRBJ2-5	-	CASSPRGAETQYF	TGTGCCAGCTCACCCCGGGGGGCAGAGACCCAGTACTTC
few	TRBV28	TRBJ2-1	TRBD2	CASGLLAGGSYNEQFF	TGTGCCAGCGGTCTTCTAGCGGGAGGCTCCTACAATGAGCAGTTCTTC
-	TRBV19	TRBJ1-5	TRBD1	CATGTDNSNQPQHF	TGTGCCACCGGGACAGACAATAGCAATCAGCCCCAGCATTTT
-	TRBV19	TRBJ2-3	TRBD1	CASSADQGVDTQYF	TGTGCCAGTAGTGCCGACCAGGGGGTAGATACGCAGTATTTT
-	TRBV25-1	TRBJ2-7	TRBD2	CASRGGIAGINEQYF	TGTGCCAGCAGGGGGGGGATAGCGGGAATTAACGAGCAGTACTTC
few	TRBV19	TRBJ2-1	-	CASGSGYLNEQFF	TGTGCCAGTGGTTCGGGGTACCTAAATGAGCAGTTCTTC
-	TRBV4-2	TRBJ2-4	TRBD2	CASSQTSGRADANIQYF	TGTGCCAGCAGTCAGACTAGCGGGAGGGCCGATGCGAACATTCAGTACTTC
few	TRBV7-9	TRBJ1-5	-	CASSRGNQPQHF	TGTGCCAGCAGCCGTGGCAATCAGCCCCAGCATTTT
few	TRBV28	TRBJ2-7	-	CASSLRQFEQYF	TGTGCCAGCAGTCTGAGACAGTTTGAGCAGTACTTC
few	TRBV14	TRBJ2-2	TRBD2	CASSPYGTSGYTGELFF	TGTGCCAGCAGCCCTTATGGGACTAGCGGATACACCGGGGAGCTGTTTTTT
-	TRBV5-4	TRBJ2-5	TRBD2	CASSLAYDSGSMETQYF	TGTGCCAGCAGCTTGGCTTACGATAGCGGGAGCATGGAGACCCAGTACTTC
few	TRBV7-2	TRBJ1-1	TRBD1	CASSYDRGKAFF	TGTGCCAGCAGCTACGACAGGGGTAAGGCTTTCTTT
few	TRBV29-1	TRBJ2-1	TRBD2	CSVRGEFHNEQFF	TGCAGCGTTCGGGGGGAGTTCCACAATGAGCAGTTCTTC
few	TRBV4-2	TRBJ2-2	TRBD2	CASSQAPAGGPLGELFF	TGTGCCAGCAGCCAAGCTCCCGCGGGAGGGCCTTTGGGGGAGCTGTTTTTT
-	TRBV29-1	TRBJ1-1	-	CSVEPGNTEAFF	TGCAGCGTTGAACCAGGGAACACTGAAGCTTTCTTT
-	TRBV5-6	TRBJ1-1	TRBD1	CASSLWTGVNTEAFF	TGTGCCAGCAGCTTGTGGACAGGAGTAAACACTGAAGCTTTCTTT
-	TRBV5-4	TRBJ1-1	-	CASSYNAPGAEAFF	TGTGCCAGCAGTTACAATGCCCCCGGGGCTGAAGCTTTCTTT
-	TRBV10-3	TRBJ2-5	-	CAISEPLRETQYF	TGTGCCATCAGTGAACCGCTTCGGGAGACCCAGTACTTC
few	TRBV7-9	TRBJ1-4	TRBD1	CASSARQGPNEKLFF	TGTGCCAGCAGCGCAAGACAGGGGCCTAATGAAAAACTGTTTTTT
-	TRBV6-5	TRBJ2-2	TRBD2	CASSPAGAGTGELFF	TGTGCCAGCAGCCCAGCGGGGGCAGGGACCGGGGAGCTGTTTTTT
-	TRBV5-5	TRBJ1-5	-	CASSLRQGGASNQPQHF	TGTGCCAGCAGCTTGCGGCAGGGAGGAGCCAGCAATCAGCCCCAGCATTTT
-	TRBV6-1	TRBJ1-1	TRBD1	CASTRQGGTEAFF	TGTGCCAGCACACGACAGGGGGGGACTGAAGCTTTCTTT
-	TRBV9	TRBJ2-6	TRBD2	CASSVGTSGRWTGANVLTF	TGTGCCAGCAGCGTGGGGACTAGCGGGAGGTGGACTGGGGCCAACGTCCTGACTTTC
few	TRBV7-2	TRBJ2-7	TRBD1	CASSQGDRTGGIYEQYF	TGTGCCAGCAGCCAAGGGGATCGGACAGGTGGCATCTACGAGCAGTACTTC